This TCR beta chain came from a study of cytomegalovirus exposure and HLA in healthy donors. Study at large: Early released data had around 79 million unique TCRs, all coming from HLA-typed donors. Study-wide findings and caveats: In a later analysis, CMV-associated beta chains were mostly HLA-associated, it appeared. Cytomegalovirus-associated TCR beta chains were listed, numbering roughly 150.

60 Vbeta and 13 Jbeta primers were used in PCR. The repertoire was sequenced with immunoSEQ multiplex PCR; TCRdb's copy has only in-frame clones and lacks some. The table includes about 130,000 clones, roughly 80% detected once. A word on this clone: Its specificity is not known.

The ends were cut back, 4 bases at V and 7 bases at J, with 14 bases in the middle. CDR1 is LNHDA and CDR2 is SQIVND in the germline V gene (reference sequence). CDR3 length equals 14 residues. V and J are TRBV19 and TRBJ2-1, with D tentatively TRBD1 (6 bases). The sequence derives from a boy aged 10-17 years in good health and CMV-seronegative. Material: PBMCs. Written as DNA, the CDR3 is TGTGCCAGTAGTAAAGCGGAAGGGGGAAATGAGCAGTTCTTC. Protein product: CASSKAEGGNEQFF.